Listed below are T cell receptor beta chains from one sample, sequenced in a study of Ad26.COV2.S vaccination and SARS-CoV-2 variants. The method was immunoSEQ multiplex PCR; TCRdb's version includes in-frame clones alone and lacks a portion of them. The sample lists roughly 300,000 clones; about 85% were seen once. The sequencing used peripheral blood, collected in a trial of Ad26.COV2.S vaccine versus placebo. The receptors were sampled from a person aged 18 to 59 who received the Ad26.COV2.S COVID-19 vaccine or a placebo. Each CDR3 is given with its conserved first and last residue. D genes are given only for firm matches. Rows may omit the clone size; those that give it use once, few, many or a size class.

v_gene: TRBV6-6
j_gene: TRBJ1-4
abundance: .
d_gene: TRBD1
CDR3aa: CASARTGGVSGEKLFF
CDR3nt: TGTGCCAGCGCGAGGACAGGGGGCGTTTCGGGCGAAAAACTGTTTTTT

v_gene: TRBV6-5
j_gene: TRBJ2-7
abundance: .
d_gene: .
CDR3aa: CASSYSAGNYEQYF
CDR3nt: TGTGCCAGCAGTTACTCGGCAGGGAACTACGAGCAGTACTTC

v_gene: TRBV29-1
j_gene: TRBJ2-2
abundance: .
d_gene: .
CDR3aa: CSVDSRVGTGELFF
CDR3nt: TGCAGCGTTGACTCCAGGGTTGGGACCGGGGAGCTGTTTTTT

v_gene: TRBV20-1
j_gene: TRBJ1-1
abundance: .
d_gene: .
CDR3aa: CSASAALNTEAFF
CDR3nt: TGCAGTGCTAGTGCGGCCCTAAACACTGAAGCTTTCTTT

v_gene: TRBV9
j_gene: TRBJ1-1
abundance: once
d_gene: .
CDR3aa: CASSVAGPNTEAFF
CDR3nt: TGTGCCAGCAGCGTAGCGGGCCCGAACACTGAAGCTTTCTTT

v_gene: TRBV30
j_gene: TRBJ2-3
abundance: .
d_gene: .
CDR3aa: CAWSVRADTQYF
CDR3nt: TGTGCCTGGAGTGTACGAGCGGATACGCAGTATTTT

v_gene: TRBV28
j_gene: TRBJ2-3
abundance: once
d_gene: .
CDR3aa: CASSLGVTASTDTQYF
CDR3nt: TGTGCCAGCAGTTTAGGGGTGACAGCTAGCACAGATACGCAGTATTTT

v_gene: TRBV19
j_gene: TRBJ1-5
abundance: once
d_gene: TRBD1
CDR3aa: CASSKGASGGNQPQHF
CDR3nt: TGTGCCTCCTCCAAGGGGGCTAGCGGCGGCAATCAGCCCCAGCATTTT

v_gene: TRBV9
j_gene: TRBJ1-2
abundance: .
d_gene: .
CDR3aa: CASSPALQNYYGYTF
CDR3nt: TGTGCCAGCAGCCCAGCCCTACAGAATTACTATGGCTACACCTTC

v_gene: TRBV12-5
j_gene: TRBJ2-7
abundance: few
d_gene: TRBD1
CDR3aa: CASGLPPGQGSLLTYEQYF
CDR3nt: TGTGCTAGTGGCCTACCCCCGGGACAGGGGTCCTTATTGACCTACGAGCAGTACTTC

v_gene: TRBV7-2
j_gene: TRBJ1-1
abundance: .
d_gene: .
CDR3aa: CASSQRRGRANVRNTEAFF
CDR3nt: TGTGCCAGCAGCCAACGGCGGGGCAGGGCGAACGTCAGGAACACTGAAGCTTTCTTT

v_gene: TRBV18
j_gene: TRBJ1-1
abundance: .
d_gene: .
CDR3aa: CASSPRSLNTEAFF
CDR3nt: TGTGCCAGCTCACCGAGGTCACTCAACACTGAAGCTTTCTTT

v_gene: TRBV7-2
j_gene: TRBJ2-7
abundance: .
d_gene: TRBD2
CDR3aa: CASSFASGSYEQYF
CDR3nt: TGTGCCAGCAGCTTCGCTAGCGGGAGCTACGAGCAGTACTTC

v_gene: TRBV19
j_gene: TRBJ2-3
abundance: .
d_gene: .
CDR3aa: CASSIAATDTQYF
CDR3nt: TGTGCCAGTAGTATAGCTGCCACAGATACGCAGTATTTT

v_gene: TRBV7-2
j_gene: TRBJ1-1
abundance: .
d_gene: .
CDR3aa: CASSLVSAGTGTEAFF
CDR3nt: TGTGCCAGCAGCTTAGTCTCGGCGGGGACGGGAACTGAAGCTTTCTTT

v_gene: TRBV3-1/TRBV3-2
j_gene: TRBJ2-7
abundance: .
d_gene: .
CDR3aa: CASSSRLDYEQYF
CDR3nt: TGTGCCAGCAGCTCGCGACTAGACTACGAGCAGTACTTC

v_gene: TRBV25-1
j_gene: TRBJ2-3
abundance: .
d_gene: TRBD2
CDR3aa: CASSRGGDPDTQYF
CDR3nt: TGTGCCAGCAGTCGGGGGGGAGACCCAGATACGCAGTATTTT

v_gene: TRBV5-1
j_gene: TRBJ2-3
abundance: .
d_gene: .
CDR3aa: CASRARSGGPVVGTDTQYF
CDR3nt: TGCGCCAGCAGGGCTAGGAGTGGAGGGCCGGTTGTCGGCACAGATACGCAGTATTTT

v_gene: TRBV7-9
j_gene: TRBJ1-1
abundance: .
d_gene: TRBD1
CDR3aa: CASSATGQGATEAFF
CDR3nt: TGTGCCAGCAGCGCTACCGGACAGGGGGCGACTGAAGCTTTCTTT

v_gene: TRBV7-2
j_gene: TRBJ2-7
abundance: .
d_gene: TRBD2
CDR3aa: CASSLGPSGATFYEQYF
CDR3nt: TGTGCCAGCAGCTTAGGTCCTAGCGGGGCGACTTTCTACGAGCAGTACTTC

v_gene: TRBV5-1
j_gene: TRBJ2-7
abundance: .
d_gene: TRBD2
CDR3aa: CASSFGGTSGSYEQYF
CDR3nt: TGCGCCAGCAGCTTTGGCGGGACTAGCGGGTCCTACGAGCAGTACTTC

v_gene: TRBV20-1
j_gene: TRBJ1-1
abundance: .
d_gene: .
CDR3aa: CSASQHGTWTEAFF
CDR3nt: TGCAGTGCTAGTCAACACGGGACATGGACTGAAGCTTTCTTT

v_gene: TRBV9
j_gene: TRBJ2-7
abundance: .
d_gene: .
CDR3aa: CASSVKWGGTDEQYF
CDR3nt: TGTGCCAGCAGCGTAAAGTGGGGAGGGACAGACGAGCAGTACTTC

v_gene: TRBV18
j_gene: TRBJ1-1
abundance: .
d_gene: .
CDR3aa: CASSPQSGDTEAFF
CDR3nt: TGTGCCAGCTCACCACAATCAGGAGACACTGAAGCTTTCTTT

v_gene: TRBV6-6
j_gene: TRBJ1-4
abundance: .
d_gene: .
CDR3aa: CASSYSTGSAYEKLFF
CDR3nt: TGTGCCAGCAGTTACTCAACGGGGTCGGCGTATGAAAAACTGTTTTTT

v_gene: TRBV11-3
j_gene: TRBJ2-2
abundance: .
d_gene: .
CDR3aa: CASSLLGGGTTGELFF
CDR3nt: TGTGCCAGCAGCCTCCTAGGGGGCGGGACCACCGGGGAGCTGTTTTTT

v_gene: TRBV15
j_gene: TRBJ2-1
abundance: .
d_gene: TRBD2
CDR3aa: CATSRGLAGAYNEQFF
CDR3nt: TGTGCCACCAGCAGAGGGCTAGCGGGAGCCTACAATGAGCAGTTCTTC

v_gene: TRBV19
j_gene: TRBJ2-2
abundance: .
d_gene: .
CDR3aa: CASSIAGDTGELFF
CDR3nt: TGTGCCAGTAGTATCGCTGGAGACACCGGGGAGCTGTTTTTT

v_gene: TRBV6-4
j_gene: TRBJ2-2
abundance: .
d_gene: TRBD1
CDR3aa: CASSDSGTGLAGELFF
CDR3nt: TGTGCCAGCAGTGACTCGGGGACAGGATTGGCCGGGGAGCTGTTTTTT

v_gene: TRBV5-5
j_gene: TRBJ1-4
abundance: .
d_gene: TRBD1
CDR3aa: CASSLGGQDEKLFF
CDR3nt: TGTGCCAGCAGCTTGGGAGGACAGGATGAAAAACTGTTTTTT

v_gene: TRBV29-1
j_gene: TRBJ1-2
abundance: .
d_gene: .
CDR3aa: CSVAAGIYGYTF
CDR3nt: TGCAGCGTTGCGGCGGGGATCTATGGCTACACCTTC

v_gene: TRBV5-4
j_gene: TRBJ1-2
abundance: .
d_gene: .
CDR3aa: CASSPVRSNYGYTF
CDR3nt: TGTGCCAGCTCCCCCGTGAGGAGTAACTATGGCTACACCTTC

v_gene: TRBV9
j_gene: TRBJ1-1
abundance: .
d_gene: TRBD1
CDR3aa: CASSVVTGGSTEAFF
CDR3nt: TGTGCCAGCAGCGTAGTTACAGGGGGATCCACTGAAGCTTTCTTT

v_gene: TRBV10-2
j_gene: TRBJ1-3
abundance: .
d_gene: .
CDR3aa: CASTPSGTPGNTIYF
CDR3nt: TGCGCCAGCACCCCTTCCGGGACGCCCGGAAACACCATATATTTT

v_gene: TRBV25-1
j_gene: TRBJ1-2
abundance: .
d_gene: TRBD1
CDR3aa: CASSEPDRDSGYTF
CDR3nt: TGTGCCAGCAGTGAACCCGACAGGGACAGTGGCTACACCTTC

v_gene: TRBV19
j_gene: TRBJ2-1
abundance: .
d_gene: TRBD1
CDR3aa: CASSRTGEHEQFF
CDR3nt: TGTGCCAGTAGCAGGACAGGGGAGCATGAGCAGTTCTTC

v_gene: TRBV6-1
j_gene: TRBJ2-7
abundance: .
d_gene: .
CDR3aa: CASSEQGPWEQYF
CDR3nt: TGTGCCAGCAGTGAACAGGGCCCCTGGGAGCAGTACTTC

v_gene: TRBV9
j_gene: TRBJ2-2
abundance: .
d_gene: .
CDR3aa: CASSVGGRWNTGELFF
CDR3nt: TGTGCCAGCAGCGTCGGAGGACGGTGGAACACCGGGGAGCTGTTTTTT

v_gene: TRBV4-2
j_gene: TRBJ2-3
abundance: once
d_gene: TRBD2
CDR3aa: CASSQERASGTDTQYF
CDR3nt: TGTGCCAGCAGCCAAGAGCGGGCTAGCGGTACAGATACGCAGTATTTT

v_gene: TRBV7-3
j_gene: TRBJ1-2
abundance: .
d_gene: TRBD1
CDR3aa: CASSLDDRADGYTF
CDR3nt: TGTGCCAGCAGCTTAGATGACAGGGCGGATGGCTACACCTTC

v_gene: TRBV4-2
j_gene: TRBJ2-5
abundance: .
d_gene: .
CDR3aa: CASSQETRDWGTQYF
CDR3nt: TGTGCCAGCAGCCAAGAGACGCGGGACTGGGGGACCCAGTACTTC

v_gene: TRBV30
j_gene: TRBJ2-7
abundance: few
d_gene: TRBD1
CDR3aa: CAWRTGYEQYF
CDR3nt: TGTGCCTGGCGGACAGGCTACGAGCAGTACTTC

v_gene: TRBV7-2
j_gene: TRBJ2-7
abundance: .
d_gene: .
CDR3aa: CASSRRTEQYF
CDR3nt: TGTGCCAGCAGCCGACGGACCGAGCAGTACTTC

v_gene: TRBV4-3
j_gene: TRBJ2-2
abundance: .
d_gene: TRBD1
CDR3aa: CASSPVDRGYTGELFF
CDR3nt: TGCGCCAGCAGCCCGGTTGACAGGGGGTACACCGGGGAGCTGTTTTTT

v_gene: TRBV5-6
j_gene: TRBJ1-2
abundance: .
d_gene: .
CDR3aa: CASSFVLSDGYTF
CDR3nt: TGTGCCAGCAGCTTTGTTTTGTCAGATGGCTACACCTTC

v_gene: TRBV4-1
j_gene: TRBJ1-2
abundance: .
d_gene: .
CDR3aa: CASSQQHANYGYTF
CDR3nt: TGCGCCAGCAGCCAACAGCACGCTAACTATGGCTACACCTTC

v_gene: TRBV5-1
j_gene: TRBJ2-7
abundance: .
d_gene: TRBD1
CDR3aa: CASSRDGTGSSYEQYF
CDR3nt: TGCGCCAGCAGCAGAGACGGGACAGGAAGCTCCTACGAGCAGTACTTC

v_gene: TRBV18
j_gene: TRBJ2-1
abundance: .
d_gene: TRBD1
CDR3aa: CASSPPGTGGINEQFF
CDR3nt: TGTGCCAGCTCACCACCCGGGACAGGGGGAATCAATGAGCAGTTCTTC

v_gene: TRBV30
j_gene: TRBJ2-1
abundance: .
d_gene: .
CDR3aa: CAWTYRAGNEQFF
CDR3nt: TGTGCCTGGACCTATCGGGCGGGGAATGAGCAGTTCTTC

v_gene: TRBV6-2/TRBV6-3
j_gene: TRBJ1-2
abundance: .
d_gene: .
CDR3aa: CASSPRTPGYTF
CDR3nt: TGTGCCAGCAGTCCCCGTACCCCCGGCTACACCTTC

v_gene: TRBV9
j_gene: TRBJ2-7
abundance: .
d_gene: .
CDR3aa: CASSVGSSGAPYEQYF
CDR3nt: TGTGCCAGCAGCGTAGGGTCGAGCGGAGCCCCCTACGAGCAGTACTTC

v_gene: TRBV7-9
j_gene: TRBJ2-5
abundance: .
d_gene: .
CDR3aa: CASSLGVEEVETQYF
CDR3nt: TGTGCCAGCAGCTTAGGCGTCGAGGAAGTCGAGACCCAGTACTTC

v_gene: TRBV19
j_gene: TRBJ2-2
abundance: .
d_gene: TRBD2
CDR3aa: CASSMGGTGELFF
CDR3nt: TGTGCCAGTAGTATGGGGGGGACCGGGGAGCTGTTTTTT

v_gene: TRBV7-2
j_gene: TRBJ2-5
abundance: .
d_gene: .
CDR3aa: CASTPGVFKTQYF
CDR3nt: TGTGCCAGCACCCCGGGGGTGTTTAAGACCCAGTACTTC